The 17 T cell receptor beta chains listed next were all sequenced from one sample in a study of Graves' ophthalmopathy and Graves' hyperthyroidism. Amplification from RNA transcripts yielded the TCR beta CDR3 regions. Second-round multiplex PCR followed a first-round RT-PCR using HTBI primers. A single record per CDR3 protein comes from TCRdb applying MiXCR to the multiplex PCR reads. The table includes approximately 1.2 million distinct CDR3 sequences, about 38% detected once. The sample was peripheral blood or thyroid tissue (not recorded which). Source of these receptors: an adult man with Graves' hyperthyroidism.

Note on this clonotype: A much larger clonotype is one base distant, so this may be a read error. The V gene is TRBV7-2, the J gene TRBJ2-7; D not resolved. V was pared by 4 bases and J by 0 bases, with 16 bases between. The germline gives CDR1 SGHTA, CDR2 FQGNSA. CDR3 length: 16 residues. The CDR3 DNA reads as TGTGCCAGCAGCTCTCCTCGTACTAAACTCTCCTACGAGCAGTACTTC. Translation gives CASSSPRTKLSYEQYF. Variable domain in full (rest from reference TRBV7-2 and TRBJ2-7): GAGVSQSPSNKVTEKGKDVELRCDPISGHTALYWYRQSLGQGLEFLIYFQGNSAPDKSGLPSDRFSAERTGGSVSTLTIQRTQQEDSAVYLCASSSPRTKLSYEQYFGPGTRLTVT.

This clonotype was seen a few times. The chain employs TRBV7-8 and TRBJ2-2; a weak D match, TRBD2 (5 bases). V lost 1 base to trimming and J lost 2 bases, with 11 bases between them. This CDR3 spans 16 amino acids. Germline lookup yields CDR1 SGHVS and CDR2 FQNEAQ. CDR3 in DNA: TGTGCCAGCAGCTTAGAGGGCGGGTTTAACACCGGGGAGCTGTTTTTT. Its translation is CASSLEGGFNTGELFF.

Note on this clonotype: One junction end does not reproduce the germline sequence, and a read error may be involved. The chain recombines TRBV29-1 with TRBJ1-2; TRBD1 matches at 7 bases. CDR1 is SQVTM, CDR2 ANQGSEA, per germline. This CDR3 is 13 amino acids long. The CDR3 nucleotides read TGTGCCGGGACCGACAGGGCCGGAGGTGGCTACACCTTC. Its translation: CAGTDRAGGGYTF.

This chain connects TRBV6-5 to TRBJ2-6; no clear D. Trimming cost V 6 bases and J 0 bases, with 12 bases left between them. CDR3 length: 16 residues. Germline CDR1 is MNHEY and CDR2 is SVGAGI. CDR3 amino acids: CASSHYTGSGANVLTF. The DNA for the CDR3 is TGTGCCAGCAGCCATTACACCGGCTCTGGGGCCAACGTCCTGACTTTC.

Remarks on this clonotype: One end of the junction fails to match germline, which may point to a read error. This chain links TRBV7-2 with TRBJ1-1; 7 nucleotides agree with TRBD1. Germline CDR1 and CDR2: SGHTA and FQGNSA. This CDR3 contains 13 residues. The CDR3: CSVGETGLAEAFF. In DNA form, the CDR3 reads TGCAGCGTGGGGGAGACAGGGTTGGCTGAAGCTTTCTTT.

With regard to this clonotype: The CDR3 does not close with the conserved phenylalanine or tryptophan, likely indicating a read error. The chain uses TRBV7-2 and TRBJ1-1, with TRBD1 as a possible D gene (6 bases). The ends were cut back, 9 bases at V and 6 bases at J, with 23 bases in the middle. Germline V gives CDR1 SGHTA, CDR2 FQGNSA. This CDR3 region has 15 residues. The CDR3 nucleotides read TGTGCCAGTAGTCCCCGGGACGCAGGGGTTCCTGAAGCTTTCCTT. Translation: CASSPRDAGVPEAFL.

At least ten counts were recorded for this clonotype. The V gene is TRBV4-2, the J gene TRBJ2-5; 7 bases map to TRBD1. Germline CDR1 LGHNA, CDR2 YNFKEQ. The CDR3 length is 15 residues. The V gene end was trimmed by 5 bases and the J gene end by 2 bases; junction bases not matched to a gene: 8. In DNA, the CDR3 is TGTGCCAGCAGCTACCAGAACAGGGGACAAGAGACCCAGTACTTC. It encodes CASSYQNRGQETQYF.

This clonotype was counted ten times or more. The chain combines TRBV24-1 with TRBJ1-5; TRBD1 matches at 9 bases. The CDR3 covers 16 residues. In germline, CDR1 is KGHDR, CDR2 SFDVKD. The V and J ends lost 4 bases and 6 bases, in that order; junction bases with no gene match: 9. The CDR3 bases are TGTGCCACCAGTGAGAGCGGGACAGGGTTCGGTCAGCCCCAGCATTTT. Translated: CATSESGTGFGQPQHF.

This clonotype was recorded only once. The gene calls are TRBV5-1 and TRBJ1-1; D gene ambiguous. V was cut by 4 bases and J by 1 base, with 14 bases left in between. This CDR3 comprises 15 residues. CDR1 SGHRS and CDR2 YFSETQ come from the germline V gene. This CDR3 reads CASSPEATGNTEAFF. CDR3 coding DNA: TGCGCCAGCAGCCCTGAGGCCACCGGGAACACTGAAGCTTTCTTT.

The chain is built from TRBV14 and TRBJ2-5; tentatively, D is TRBD1 or TRBD2 (5 bases each). In germline, CDR1 is SGHDN, CDR2 FVKESK. The CDR3 totals 13 residues. V lost 4 bases and J lost 9, with 15 bases in between. CDR3 DNA: TGTGCCAGCAGCCTAGACGGGGACGGGGCCCAGTACTTC. Its protein product is CASSLDGDGAQYF.

This clonotype appeared a few times. The chain employs TRBV7-9 and TRBJ2-2; D remains ambiguous. Trimming took off 4 bases at V and 5 bases at J, with 8 bases between the two ends. The V gene's germline CDR1 is SEHNR and CDR2 FQNEAQ (reference sequence). The CDR3 totals 13 residues. The CDR3 DNA is TGTGCCAGCAGCTCAACAGCAACCGGGGAGCTGTTTTTT. It specifies CASSSTATGELFF.

This rearrangement joins TRBV20-1 to TRBJ2-3; D ambiguous. CDR1 DFQATT and CDR2 SNEGSKA come from the germline V gene (reference sequence). The CDR3 spans 14 residues. Trimming removed 6 bases at V and 4 bases at J, with 17 bases between. CDR3 bases: TGCAGTGCCATGGGATTCCCCCTGGCAGATACGCAGTATTTT. Protein product: CSAMGFPLADTQYF.

This clonotype was detected many times. The rearrangement uses TRBV6-5 and TRBJ1-1; no definite D call. The CDR3 sequence is 14 residues long. From germline, CDR1 is MNHEY and CDR2 SVGAGI. Trimming took off 2 bases at V and 1 base at J, with 8 bases between the two ends. The CDR3 reads CASSYDRKNTEAFF. The DNA for the CDR3 is TGTGCCAGCAGTTACGACCGAAAGAACACTGAAGCTTTCTTT.

This clonotype came up many times. The chain links TRBV7-2 to TRBJ1-4; D not resolved. This CDR3 has 15 residues. V gave up 2 bases and J gave up 11 bases, with 18 bases separating them. Germline CDR1 reads SGHTA; CDR2 reads FQGNSA. The CDR3 sequence is CASSLTPGDLGKLFF. CDR3 coding DNA: TGTGCCAGCAGCTTAACCCCGGGCGACCTTGGGAAACTGTTTTTT.

This clonotype was picked up a small number of times. A junction end diverges from the germline sequence, so it may reflect a read error. V usage is TRBV10-2 and J usage is TRBJ1-2, with D possibly matching TRBD1 (6 bases). The CDR3 consists of 16 residues. Germline loops: CDR1 WSHSY, CDR2 SAAADI. In nucleotides, the CDR3 is TGTGCCAGCTCACCGCGGGGGGCAGGCCCTAACTATGGCTACACCTTC. It encodes CASSPRGAGPNYGYTF.

About this clonotype: A much larger clone is a single base away; this may be a read error. The rearrangement joins TRBV7-2 to TRBJ2-5; possibly TRBD2 for D (6 bases). Germline loops: CDR1 SGHTA, CDR2 FQGNSA. There are 12 residues in the CDR3. Trimming left V 3 bases short and J 11 bases short, with 13 bases between. The CDR3 nucleotides are TGTGCCAGCAGCTTCGGGGCGAGCGGGCAGTACTTC. It yields the protein CASSFGASGQYF. The full variable domain, rest sourced from reference TRBV7-2 and TRBJ2-5, is GAGVSQSPSNKVTEKGKDVELRCDPISGHTALYWYRQSLGQGLEFLIYFQGNSAPDKSGLPSDRFSAERTGGSVSTLTIQRTQQEDSAVYLCASSFGASGQYFGPGTRLLVL.

In its sample, this clonotype was seen many times. The chain couples TRBV2 to TRBJ1-5; a possible D gene is TRBD1 (5 bases). Per the germline V gene, CDR1 is SNHLY and CDR2 is FYNNEI. Trimming took 6 bases from V and 7 from J, leaving 13 bases between them. The CDR3 is made up of 13 amino acids. CDR3 in DNA: TGTGCCAGCAGCGGGGCCGAGGGGCAGCCCCAGCATTTT. It specifies CASSGAEGQPQHF.